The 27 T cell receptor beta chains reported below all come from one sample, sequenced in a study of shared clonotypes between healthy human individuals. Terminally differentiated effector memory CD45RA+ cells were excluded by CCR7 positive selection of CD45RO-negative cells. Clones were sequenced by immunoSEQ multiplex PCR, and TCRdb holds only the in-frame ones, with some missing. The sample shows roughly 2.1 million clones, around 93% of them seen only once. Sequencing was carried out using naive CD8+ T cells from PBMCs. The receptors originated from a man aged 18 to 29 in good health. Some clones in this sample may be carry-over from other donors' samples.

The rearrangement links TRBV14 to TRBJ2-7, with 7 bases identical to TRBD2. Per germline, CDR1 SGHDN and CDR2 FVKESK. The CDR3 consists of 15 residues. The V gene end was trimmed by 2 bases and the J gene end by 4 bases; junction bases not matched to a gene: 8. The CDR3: CASSQTGTNQYEQYF. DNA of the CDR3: TGTGCCAGCAGCCAAACCGGGACTAACCAATACGAGCAGTACTTC.

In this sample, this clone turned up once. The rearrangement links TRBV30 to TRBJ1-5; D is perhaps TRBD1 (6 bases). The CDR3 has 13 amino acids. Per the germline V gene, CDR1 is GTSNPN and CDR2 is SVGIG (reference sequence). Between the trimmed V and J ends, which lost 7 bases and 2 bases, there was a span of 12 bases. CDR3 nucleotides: TGTGCCTCGGGGGCTGGTGGCAATCAGCCCCAGCATTTT. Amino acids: CASGAGGNQPQHF. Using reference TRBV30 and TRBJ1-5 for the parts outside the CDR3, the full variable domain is SQTIHQWPATLVQPVGSPLSLECTVEGTSNPNLYWYRQAAGRGLQLLFYSVGIGQISSEVPQNLSASRPQDRQFILSSKKLLLSDSGFYLCASGAGGNQPQHFGDGTRLSIL.

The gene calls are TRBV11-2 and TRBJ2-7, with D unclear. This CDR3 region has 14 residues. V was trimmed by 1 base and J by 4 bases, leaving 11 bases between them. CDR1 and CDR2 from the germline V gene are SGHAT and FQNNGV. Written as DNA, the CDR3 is TGTGCCAGCAGCTTAGTTAAGACATTTTACGAGCAGTACTTC. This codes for CASSLVKTFYEQYF.

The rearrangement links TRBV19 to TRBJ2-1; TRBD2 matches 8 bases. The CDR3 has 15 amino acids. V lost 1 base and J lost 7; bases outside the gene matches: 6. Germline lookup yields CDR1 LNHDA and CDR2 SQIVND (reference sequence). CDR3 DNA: TGTGCCAGTAGTATAGCGGGAGGGCCGAGGAATGAGCAGTTCTTC. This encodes CASSIAGGPRNEQFF.

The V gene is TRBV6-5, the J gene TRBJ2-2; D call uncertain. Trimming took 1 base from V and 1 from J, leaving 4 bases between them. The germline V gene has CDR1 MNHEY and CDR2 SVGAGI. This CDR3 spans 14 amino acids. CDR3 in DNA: TGTGCCAGCAGTTACTGGCGGAACACCGGGGAGCTGTTTTTT. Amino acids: CASSYWRNTGELFF.

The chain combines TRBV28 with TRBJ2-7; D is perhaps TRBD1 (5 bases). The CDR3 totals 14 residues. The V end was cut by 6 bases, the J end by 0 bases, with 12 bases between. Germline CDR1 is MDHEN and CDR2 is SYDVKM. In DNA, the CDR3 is TGTGCCAGCAGAAACAGCAGGGACTCCTACGAGCAGTACTTC. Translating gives CASRNSRDSYEQYF. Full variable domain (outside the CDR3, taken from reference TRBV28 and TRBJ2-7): DVKVTQSSRYLVKRTGEKVFLECVQDMDHENMFWYRQDPGLGLRLIYFSYDVKMKEKGDIPEGYSVSREKKERFSLILESASTNQTSMYLCASRNSRDSYEQYFGPGTRLTVT.

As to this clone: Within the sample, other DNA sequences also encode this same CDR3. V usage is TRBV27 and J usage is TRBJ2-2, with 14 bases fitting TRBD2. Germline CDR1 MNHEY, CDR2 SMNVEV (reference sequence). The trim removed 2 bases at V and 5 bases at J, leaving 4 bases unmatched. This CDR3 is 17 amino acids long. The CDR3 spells CASSLLGTSGRTGELFF. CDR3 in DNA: TGTGCCAGCAGTTTACTCGGGACTAGCGGGAGAACCGGGGAGCTGTTTTTT.

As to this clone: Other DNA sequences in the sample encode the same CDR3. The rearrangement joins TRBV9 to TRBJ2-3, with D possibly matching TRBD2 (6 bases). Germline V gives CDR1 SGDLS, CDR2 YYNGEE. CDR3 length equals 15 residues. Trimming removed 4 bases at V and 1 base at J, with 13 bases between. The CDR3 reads CASSPGGGGTDTQYF. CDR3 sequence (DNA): TGTGCCAGCAGCCCCGGAGGCGGGGGCACAGATACGCAGTATTTT.

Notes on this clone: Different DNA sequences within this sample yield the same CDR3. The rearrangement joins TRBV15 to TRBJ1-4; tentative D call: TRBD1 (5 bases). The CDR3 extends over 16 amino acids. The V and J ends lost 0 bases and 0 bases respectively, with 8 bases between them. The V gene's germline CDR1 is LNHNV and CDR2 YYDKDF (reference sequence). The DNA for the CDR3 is TGTGCCACCAGCAGAGATCTCAGGGCAACTAATGAAAAACTGTTTTTT. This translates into CATSRDLRATNEKLFF.

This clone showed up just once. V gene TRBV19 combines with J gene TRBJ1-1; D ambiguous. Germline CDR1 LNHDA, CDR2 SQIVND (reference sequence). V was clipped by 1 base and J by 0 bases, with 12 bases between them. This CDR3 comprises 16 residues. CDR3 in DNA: TGTGCCAGTAGTATAGTTTTTGAGGGAGTGAACACTGAAGCTTTCTTT. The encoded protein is CASSIVFEGVNTEAFF.

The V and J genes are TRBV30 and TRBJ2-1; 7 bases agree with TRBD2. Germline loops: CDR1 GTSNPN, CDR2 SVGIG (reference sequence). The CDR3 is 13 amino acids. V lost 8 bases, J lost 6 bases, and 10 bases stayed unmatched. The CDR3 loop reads CAGDYPGINEQFF. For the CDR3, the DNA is TGTGCCGGGGACTACCCCGGGATCAATGAGCAGTTCTTC.

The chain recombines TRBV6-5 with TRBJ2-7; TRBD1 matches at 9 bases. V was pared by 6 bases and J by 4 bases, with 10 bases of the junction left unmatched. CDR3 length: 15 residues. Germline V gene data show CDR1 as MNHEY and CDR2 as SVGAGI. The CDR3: CASSLYRDREYEQYF. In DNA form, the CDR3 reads TGTGCCAGCAGCCTCTACCGGGACAGGGAATACGAGCAGTACTTC.

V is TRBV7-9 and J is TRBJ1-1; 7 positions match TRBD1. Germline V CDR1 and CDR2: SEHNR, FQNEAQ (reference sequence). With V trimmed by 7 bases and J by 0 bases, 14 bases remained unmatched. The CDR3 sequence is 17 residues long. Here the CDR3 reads CASMEGRGSVLNTEAFF. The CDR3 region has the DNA TGTGCCAGCATGGAGGGCAGGGGGTCTGTGTTGAACACTGAAGCTTTCTTT. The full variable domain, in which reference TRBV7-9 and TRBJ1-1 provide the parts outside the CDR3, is DTGVSQNPRHKITKRGQNVTFRCDPISEHNRLYWYRQTLGQGPEFLTYFQNEAQLEKSRLLSDRFSAERPKGSFSTLEIQRTEQGDSAMYLCASMEGRGSVLNTEAFFGQGTRLTVV.

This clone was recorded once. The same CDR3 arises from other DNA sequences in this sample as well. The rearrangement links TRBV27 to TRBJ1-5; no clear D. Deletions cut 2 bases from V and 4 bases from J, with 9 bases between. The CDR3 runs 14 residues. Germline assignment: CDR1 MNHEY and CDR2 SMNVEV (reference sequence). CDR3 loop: CASSLRSGNQPQHF. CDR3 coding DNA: TGTGCCAGCAGTTTACGGTCCGGGAATCAGCCCCAGCATTTT.

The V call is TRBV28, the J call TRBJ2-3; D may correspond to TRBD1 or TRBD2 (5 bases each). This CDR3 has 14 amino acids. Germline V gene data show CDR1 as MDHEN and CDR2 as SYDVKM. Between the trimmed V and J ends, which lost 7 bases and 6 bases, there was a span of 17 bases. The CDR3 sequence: CASITRDGKDTQYF. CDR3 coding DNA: TGTGCCAGCATTACCAGGGACGGGAAGGATACGCAGTATTTT.

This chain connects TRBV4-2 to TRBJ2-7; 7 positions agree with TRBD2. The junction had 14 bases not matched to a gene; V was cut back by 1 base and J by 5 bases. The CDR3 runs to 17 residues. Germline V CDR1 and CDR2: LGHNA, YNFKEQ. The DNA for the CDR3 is TGTGCCAGCAGCCAAGCCGGGGTAGCGGGCGTATCGGACGAGCAGTACTTC. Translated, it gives CASSQAGVAGVSDEQYF.

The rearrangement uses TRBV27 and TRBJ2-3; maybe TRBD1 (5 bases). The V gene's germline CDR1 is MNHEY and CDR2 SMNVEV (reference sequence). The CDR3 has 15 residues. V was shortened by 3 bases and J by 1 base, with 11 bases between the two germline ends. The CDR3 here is CASSLTVVGTDTQYF. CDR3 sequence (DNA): TGTGCCAGCAGTTTGACAGTTGTGGGCACAGATACGCAGTATTTT.

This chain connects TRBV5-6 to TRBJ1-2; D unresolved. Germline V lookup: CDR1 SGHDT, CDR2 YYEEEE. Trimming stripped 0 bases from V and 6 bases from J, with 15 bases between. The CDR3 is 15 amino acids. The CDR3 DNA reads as TGTGCCAGCAGCTTGGCCCTTTTTTTGAGACATGGCTACACCTTC. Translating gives CASSLALFLRHGYTF.

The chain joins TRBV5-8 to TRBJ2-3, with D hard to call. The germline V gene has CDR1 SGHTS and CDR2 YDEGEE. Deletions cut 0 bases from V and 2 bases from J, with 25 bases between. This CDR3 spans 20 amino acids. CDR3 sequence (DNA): TGTGCCAGCAGCTTGGTTGGACGGACGCTTCTAACTATATCCACAGATACGCAGTATTTT. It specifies CASSLVGRTLLTISTDTQYF.

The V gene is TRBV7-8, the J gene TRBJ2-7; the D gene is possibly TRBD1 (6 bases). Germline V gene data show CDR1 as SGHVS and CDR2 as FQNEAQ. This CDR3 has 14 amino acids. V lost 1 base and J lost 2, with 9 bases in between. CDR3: CASSLDWGPYEQYF. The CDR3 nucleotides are TGTGCCAGCAGCTTAGATTGGGGGCCCTACGAGCAGTACTTC.

The CDR3 sequence is CSVEDHRVVGYGYTF. The CDR3 DNA sequence: TGCAGCGTTGAAGATCACAGGGTAGTTGGTTATGGCTACACCTTC. This chain links TRBV29-1 with TRBJ1-2; perhaps TRBD1 as D (6 bases). There are 15 residues in the CDR3. In germline, CDR1 is SQVTM, CDR2 ANQGSEA. Trimming stripped 0 bases from V and 5 bases from J, with 16 bases between.

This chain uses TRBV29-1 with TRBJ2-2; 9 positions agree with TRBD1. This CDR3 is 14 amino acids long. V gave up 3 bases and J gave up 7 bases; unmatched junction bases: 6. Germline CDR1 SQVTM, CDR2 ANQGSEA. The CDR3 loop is CSVENWGQGGELFF. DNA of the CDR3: TGCAGCGTTGAGAATTGGGGACAGGGCGGGGAGCTGTTTTTT.

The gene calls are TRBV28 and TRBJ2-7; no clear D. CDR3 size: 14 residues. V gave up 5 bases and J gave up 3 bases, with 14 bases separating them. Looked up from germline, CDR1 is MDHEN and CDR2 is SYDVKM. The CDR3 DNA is TGTGCCAGCAGTACATATGAGAGCATCTACGAGCAGTACTTC. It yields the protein CASSTYESIYEQYF.

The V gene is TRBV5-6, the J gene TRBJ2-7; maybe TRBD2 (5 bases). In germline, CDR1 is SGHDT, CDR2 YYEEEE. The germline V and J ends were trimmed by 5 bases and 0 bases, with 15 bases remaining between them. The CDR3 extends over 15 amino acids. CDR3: CASRREDGFSYEQYF. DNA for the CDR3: TGTGCCAGCAGGAGGGAAGACGGGTTCTCCTACGAGCAGTACTTC.

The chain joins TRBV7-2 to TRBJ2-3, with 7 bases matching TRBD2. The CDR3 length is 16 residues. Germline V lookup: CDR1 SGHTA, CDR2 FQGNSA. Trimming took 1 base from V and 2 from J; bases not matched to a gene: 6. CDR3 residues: CASSLELAALTDTQYF. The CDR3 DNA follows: TGTGCCAGCAGCTTAGAGCTAGCGGCCCTCACAGATACGCAGTATTTT.

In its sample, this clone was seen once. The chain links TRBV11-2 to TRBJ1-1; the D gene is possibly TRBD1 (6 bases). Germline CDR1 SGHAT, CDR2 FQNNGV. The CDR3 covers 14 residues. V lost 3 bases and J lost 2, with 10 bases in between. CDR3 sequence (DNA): TGTGCCAGCAGCTTTGGGGGCCTAAACACTGAAGCTTTCTTT. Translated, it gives CASSFGGLNTEAFF.

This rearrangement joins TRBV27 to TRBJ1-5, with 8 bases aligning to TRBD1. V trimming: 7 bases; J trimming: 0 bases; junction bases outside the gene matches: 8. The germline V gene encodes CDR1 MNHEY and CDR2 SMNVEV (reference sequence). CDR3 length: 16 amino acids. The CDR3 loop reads CASKRTGQNSNQPQHF. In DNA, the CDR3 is TGTGCCAGCAAGAGGACAGGGCAAAATAGCAATCAGCCCCAGCATTTT.